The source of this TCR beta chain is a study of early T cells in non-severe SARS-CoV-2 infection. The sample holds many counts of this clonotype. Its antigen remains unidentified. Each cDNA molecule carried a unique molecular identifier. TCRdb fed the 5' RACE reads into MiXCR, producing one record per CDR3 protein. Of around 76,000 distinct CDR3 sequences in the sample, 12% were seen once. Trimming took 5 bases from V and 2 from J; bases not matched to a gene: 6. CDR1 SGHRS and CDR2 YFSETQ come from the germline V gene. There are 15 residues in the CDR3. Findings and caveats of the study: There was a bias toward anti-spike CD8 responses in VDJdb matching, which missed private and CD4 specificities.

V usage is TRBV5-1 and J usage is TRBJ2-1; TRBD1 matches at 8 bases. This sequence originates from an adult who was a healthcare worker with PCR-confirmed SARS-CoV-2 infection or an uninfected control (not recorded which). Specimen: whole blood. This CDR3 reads CASRADRVAYNEQFF. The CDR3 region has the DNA TGCGCCAGCAGGGCGGACAGGGTGGCCTACAATGAGCAGTTCTTC.